These 23 T cell receptor beta chains originate from one sample sequenced in a study of prognosis after radiotherapy for stage I lung cancer. With two-round multiplex PCR, TCR beta CDR3 sequences were amplified from genomic DNA. Initially, in first-round PCR, primers specific to each TRBV and TRBJ gene were used. A single record per CDR3 protein comes from TCRdb applying MiXCR to the multiplex PCR reads. This sample has around 17,000 distinct CDR3 sequences; more than 15% occur once, and the top ten carry roughly 38%. The input for sequencing was PBMCs, taken before or after stereotactic body radiation therapy (not recorded which). All receptors come from a donor over 45 with non-small cell lung cancer.

As concerns this clonotype: It is likely a read error: a sequence one base away is far more abundant. V and J are TRBV6-4 and TRBJ2-7; either TRBD1 or TRBD2 may fit D (5 bases each). The CDR3 contains 14 residues. The germline V gene encodes CDR1 MRHNA and CDR2 SNTAGT. The CDR3 reads CVSRYGDLTYEQYF. The CDR3 region has the DNA TGTGTCAGCAGATATGGGGACCTCACCTACGAGCAGTACTTC.

The sample holds many counts of this clonotype. V and J are TRBV7-9 and TRBJ2-3, with D hard to call. The CDR3 covers 14 residues. The V end was cut by 0 bases, the J end by 4 bases, with 8 bases between. CDR1 and CDR2 from the germline V gene are SEHNR and FQNEAQ (reference sequence). CDR3 bases: TGTGCCAGCAGCTTAGCATCGGTCTCAGATACGCAGTATTTT. This sequence encodes CASSLASVSDTQYF.

This chain uses TRBV6-2 or TRBV6-3 with TRBJ2-3; 8 positions match TRBD2. The V gene end was trimmed by 4 bases and the J gene end by 14 bases; junction bases not matched to a gene: 5. Germline values: CDR1 MNHEY, CDR2 SVGEGT. The CDR3 spans 11 residues. The CDR3 bases are TGTGCCAGCAGTTGGACTAGCACAAGGTATTTT. Translated: CASSWTSTRYF.

Regarding this clonotype: This sequence is one base from a far larger clone and is likely a read error. The chain is built from TRBV25-1 and TRBJ1-6; 7 positions match TRBD1. V shed 4 bases, J shed 10 bases, and the junction held 7 bases outside the gene matches. Germline lookup yields CDR1 MGHDK and CDR2 SYGVNS. The CDR3 has 14 residues. The CDR3 region is CASSGDSRYSPLHF. The CDR3 region has the DNA TGTGCCAGCAGTGGGGACAGCCGCTACTCACCCCTCCACTTT.

This clonotype was counted between two and nine times. The V and J genes are TRBV14 and TRBJ1-1; D unresolved. Germline lookup yields CDR1 SGHDN and CDR2 FVKESK. V was cut by 1 base and J by 8 bases, with 8 bases left in between. This CDR3 contains 12 residues. The CDR3, as DNA: TGTGCCAGCAGCCAAGTGGCAGGCGAAGCTTTCTTT. It translates to CASSQVAGEAFF.

The table lists this clonotype with a few counts. Just one base apart from a much larger clone, this may be a read error. The chain links TRBV6-2 or TRBV6-3 to TRBJ2-7; 7 nucleotides agree with TRBD1. CDR1 and CDR2 (germline): MNHEY, SVGEGT. This CDR3 is 15 amino acids long. V shed 2 bases, J shed 6 bases, and the junction held 10 bases outside the gene matches. As DNA, the CDR3 is TGTGCCAGCAGTTACAAGGACAGGAGGAGTTGCGAGCAGTACTTC. Translated, it gives CASSYKDRRSCEQYF.

The V gene is TRBV5-1, the J gene TRBJ1-2; TRBD1 matches 11 bases. V gave up 3 bases and J gave up 3 bases; unmatched junction bases: 4. The V gene's germline CDR1 is SGHRS and CDR2 YFSETQ. This CDR3 comprises 15 residues. CDR3 loop: CASSSDRGQDYGYTF. The CDR3 DNA reads as TGCGCCAGCAGCTCGGACAGGGGGCAAGACTATGGCTACACCTTC.

This clonotype was seen only a few times. Just one base apart from a much larger clone, this may be a read error. The V call is TRBV7-3, the J call TRBJ1-1; D may be TRBD1 (5 bases). The CDR3 is 13 residues long. Trimming took 5 bases from V and 1 from J, leaving 8 bases between them. CDR1 and CDR2 (germline): SGHTA, FQGTGA. The CDR3 sequence is CASSLQENTEAFF. The CDR3 bases are TGTGCCAGCAGCCTACAGGAGAACACTGAAGCTTTCTTT.

The table lists this clonotype with many counts. V usage is TRBV28 and J usage is TRBJ1-1; 8 bases align to TRBD1. V trimming: 1 base; J trimming: 1 base; junction bases outside the gene matches: 5. Germline CDR1 is MDHEN and CDR2 is SYDVKM. The length of the CDR3 is 16 residues. The CDR3 loop is CASSLYGTGQNTEAFF. DNA for the CDR3: TGTGCCAGCAGTTTATACGGGACAGGACAGAACACTGAAGCTTTCTTT.

This clonotype was counted ten times or more. The chain links TRBV5-1 to TRBJ2-2, with 11 bases aligning to TRBD1. The CDR3 extends over 18 amino acids. Germline CDR1 reads SGHRS; CDR2 reads YFSETQ. With 5 bases clipped from V and 7 bases from J, the junction kept 16 bases outside the gene matches. CDR3 in amino acids: CASSLRTGGAKIDGELFF. DNA for the CDR3: TGCGCCAGCAGTCTTAGGACAGGGGGCGCGAAGATTGACGGGGAGCTGTTTTTT.

This clonotype was picked up many times. The V and J genes are TRBV28 and TRBJ1-4, with D hard to call. The CDR3 is 12 amino acids. Trimming stripped 6 bases from V and 0 bases from J, with 2 bases between. Per germline, CDR1 MDHEN and CDR2 SYDVKM. CDR3 sequence (DNA): TGTGCCAGCAGGACAACTAATGAAAAACTGTTTTTT. It is translated as CASRTTNEKLFF.

Ten or more counts support this clonotype. A junction boundary mismatches the germline segment, possibly from a read error. This sequence joins TRBV7-2 and TRBJ1-4; 7 bases line up with TRBD1. From germline, CDR1 is SGHTA and CDR2 FQGNSA. The CDR3 extends over 15 amino acids. The CDR3 protein is CASSLSQGGGEKLVF. As DNA, the CDR3 is TGTGCCAGCAGCTTATCTCAGGGGGGCGGTGAAAAACTGGTTTTT.

This clonotype has ten or more counts. The chain uses TRBV29-1 and TRBJ1-2, with D unresolved. The germline gives CDR1 SQVTM, CDR2 ANQGSEA. V was pared by 7 bases and J by 8 bases, with 14 bases between. The CDR3 runs to 11 residues. CDR3 sequence: CSADTHAGYTF. The CDR3 region has the DNA TGCAGCGCCGATACACATGCGGGCTACACCTTC.

The sample holds many counts of this clonotype. The rearrangement uses TRBV7-6 and TRBJ2-5; 12 bases align to TRBD2. CDR1 SGHVS and CDR2 FNYEAQ come from the germline V gene. The CDR3 has 15 amino acids. Losses at the gene ends were 4 bases for V and 2 bases for J; bases not matched to a gene: 2. CDR3: CASSWTSGDQETQYF. In DNA form, the CDR3 reads TGTGCCAGCAGCTGGACTAGCGGGGATCAAGAGACCCAGTACTTC.

This clonotype has at least ten counts. The chain joins TRBV4-1 to TRBJ1-4; 12 nucleotides match TRBD1. The V segment lost 0 bases and the J segment 6 bases; nucleotides outside the gene matches: 17. The CDR3 is 21 residues long. Germline CDR1 reads MGHRA; CDR2 reads YSYEKL. The CDR3 loop is CASSQEETGTGGDLRDEKLFF. The CDR3 region has the DNA TGCGCCAGCAGCCAAGAGGAAACGGGGACAGGGGGCGACCTTAGAGATGAAAAACTGTTTTTT.

By share of the sample, this clonotype is medium-sized. The chain recombines TRBV6-1 with TRBJ1-6; D unclear. The CDR3 length is 15 residues. From germline, CDR1 is MNHNS and CDR2 SASEGT. V lost 2 bases to trimming and J lost 8 bases, with 13 bases between them. The CDR3 sequence is CASSEQYPPDSPLHF. The DNA for the CDR3 is TGTGCCAGCAGTGAACAGTACCCCCCGGATTCACCCCTCCACTTT.

This clonotype came up many times. This chain links TRBV9 with TRBJ2-5; 7 bases match TRBD1. Germline CDR1 reads SGDLS; CDR2 reads YYNGEE. The CDR3 extends over 15 amino acids. V was clipped by 4 bases and J by 5 bases; unmatched bases: 11. The CDR3 loop is CASSFHGTADETQYF. The CDR3, as DNA: TGTGCCAGCAGCTTCCACGGGACAGCCGACGAGACCCAGTACTTC. The full variable domain, completed using reference TRBV9 and TRBJ2-5, is DSGVTQTPKHLITATGQRVTLRCSPRSGDLSVYWYQQSLDQGLQFLIQYYNGEERAKGNILERFSAQQFPDLHSELNLSSLELGDSALYFCASSFHGTADETQYFGPGTRLLVL.

In this sample, this clonotype turned up many times. The chain recombines TRBV3-1 with TRBJ2-2; D call uncertain. This CDR3 is 13 amino acids long. The germline gives CDR1 LGHDT, CDR2 YNNKEL (reference sequence). Trimming removed 1 base from V and 3 bases from J, with 3 bases in between. The CDR3 sequence is CASSQVDTGELFF. The CDR3 bases are TGTGCCAGCAGCCAAGTGGACACCGGGGAGCTGTTTTTT.

V and J are TRBV20-1 and TRBJ2-5; a weak D match, TRBD1 (6 bases). Germline V lookup: CDR1 DFQATT, CDR2 SNEGSKA (reference sequence). The V and J ends lost 7 bases and 1 base respectively, with 19 bases between them. There are 15 residues in the CDR3. The CDR3 region has the DNA TGCAGTGGTCGGGCCGCACAGGGAACCCAAGAGACCCAGTACTTC. Amino acids: CSGRAAQGTQETQYF.

This clonotype was seen ten or more times. The J gene is TRBJ1-5, the V gene TRBV20-1; weak D call: TRBD1 (6 bases). Germline CDR1 and CDR2: DFQATT and SNEGSKA (reference sequence). Trimming left V 5 bases short and J 0 bases short, with 11 bases between. The CDR3 has 14 amino acids. CDR3 DNA: TGCAGTGCTGGGGACACTTCTAGCAATCAGCCCCAGCATTTT. Translation gives CSAGDTSSNQPQHF.

To note about this clonotype: Mismatch with germline at one junction end may stem from a read error. CDR3: CASTTRTNYGYNF. CDR3 nucleotides: TGTGCCAGCACTACCCGGACTAACTATGGCTACAACTTC. The genes are TRBV6-2 or TRBV6-3 and TRBJ1-2, with D unresolved. CDR3 length equals 13 residues. CDR1 is MNHEY, CDR2 SVGEGT, per germline.

As to this clonotype: Its ends do not fully match the called genes, so a read error is possible. The V call is TRBV19, the J call TRBJ2-2; TRBD1 might be the D (6 bases). The CDR3 runs to 15 residues. Germline CDR1 is LNHDA and CDR2 is SQIVND (reference sequence). CDR3 residues: CATRTAQSNTGELFF. As DNA, the CDR3 is TGTGCCACGCGGACAGCCCAATCGAACACCGGGGAGCTGTTCTTT.

This clonotype has ten or more counts. The chain uses TRBV18 and TRBJ2-7; no reliable D call. From germline, CDR1 is KGHSH and CDR2 LQKENI. The CDR3 is 13 amino acids. V gave up 3 bases and J gave up 3 bases, with 9 bases separating them. The CDR3 nucleotides are TGTGCCAGCTCACCCGATACCTTCTACGAGCAGTACTTC. Protein sequence: CASSPDTFYEQYF.